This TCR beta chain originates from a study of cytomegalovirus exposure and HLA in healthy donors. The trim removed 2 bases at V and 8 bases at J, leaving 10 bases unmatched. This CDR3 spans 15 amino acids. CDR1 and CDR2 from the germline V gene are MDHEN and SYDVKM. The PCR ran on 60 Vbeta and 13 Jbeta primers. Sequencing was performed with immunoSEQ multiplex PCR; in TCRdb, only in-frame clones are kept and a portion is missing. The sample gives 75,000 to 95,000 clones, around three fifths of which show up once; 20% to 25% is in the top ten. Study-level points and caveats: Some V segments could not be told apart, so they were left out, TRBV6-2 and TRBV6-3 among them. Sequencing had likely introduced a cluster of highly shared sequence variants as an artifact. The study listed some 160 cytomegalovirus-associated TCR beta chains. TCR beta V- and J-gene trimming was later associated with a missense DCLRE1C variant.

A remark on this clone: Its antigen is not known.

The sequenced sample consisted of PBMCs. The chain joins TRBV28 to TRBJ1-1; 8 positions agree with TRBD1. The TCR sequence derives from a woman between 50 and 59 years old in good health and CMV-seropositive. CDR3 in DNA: TGTGCCAGCAGTTTAGACAGGGGAGGGGGTAGGGAAGCTTTCTTT. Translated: CASSLDRGGGREAFF.